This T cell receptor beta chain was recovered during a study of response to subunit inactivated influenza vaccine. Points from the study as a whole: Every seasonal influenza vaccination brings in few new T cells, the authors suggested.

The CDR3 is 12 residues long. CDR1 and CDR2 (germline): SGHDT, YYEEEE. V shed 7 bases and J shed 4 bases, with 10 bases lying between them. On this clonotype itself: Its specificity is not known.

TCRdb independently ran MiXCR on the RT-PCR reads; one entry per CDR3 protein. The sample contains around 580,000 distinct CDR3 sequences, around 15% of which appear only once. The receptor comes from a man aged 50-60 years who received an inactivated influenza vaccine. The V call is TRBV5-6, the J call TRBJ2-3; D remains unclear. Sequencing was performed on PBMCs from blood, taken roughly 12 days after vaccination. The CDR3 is CASEGLSDTQYF. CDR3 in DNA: TGTGCCAGCGAAGGGTTGTCAGATACGCAGTATTTT.